This is a list of T cell receptor beta chains from one sample in a study of shared clonotypes between healthy human individuals. The assay was immunoSEQ multiplex PCR, and TCRdb's table has in-frame clones only and misses some. The sample contains some 2.4 million clones, 93% of which appear only once. The sequenced sample consisted of naive CD4+ T cells from PBMCs. These receptors were taken from a man younger than 30 in good health. Some clones in this sample may be carry-over from other donors' samples. Each CDR3 is given with its conserved first and last residue. D genes are given only for firm matches. Part of the rows lack a size; the others show once, few, many or a class for expanded clones.

.	TRBV28	TRBD2	TRBJ2-5	TGTGCCAGCAGTTCAAGACTAGCGGGAGGGAGGGTACAAGAGACCCAGTACTTC	CASSSRLAGGRVQETQYF
.	TRBV5-4	TRBD1	TRBJ1-2	TGTGCCAGCAGCCGACAAGGACAGGGGGTCTATGGCTACACCTTC	CASSRQGQGVYGYTF
.	TRBV6-1	.	TRBJ2-7	TGTGCCAGCAGTGAAGCAACAGGCTCCTACGAGCAGTACTTC	CASSEATGSYEQYF
.	TRBV5-4	TRBD1	TRBJ2-7	TGTGCCAGCACCATAGTGGGGACAGTCGCCGAGCAGTACTTC	CASTIVGTVAEQYF
few	TRBV4-1	TRBD1	TRBJ1-5	TGCGCCAGCGGGGACAGGAGGCGCAATCAGCCCCAGCATTTT	CASGDRRRNQPQHF
.	TRBV27	TRBD1	TRBJ1-5	TGTGCCAGCAGTTTGGGACAGGGGTACAATCAGCCCCAGCATTTT	CASSLGQGYNQPQHF
once	TRBV4-3	.	TRBJ2-5	TGCGCCAGCAGCCAAGATCTAGGCAGAGGAGAGACCCAGTACTTC	CASSQDLGRGETQYF
.	TRBV28	TRBD2	TRBJ2-1	TGTGCCAGCAGCGGGACTAGCGGGACCAATGAGCAGTTCTTC	CASSGTSGTNEQFF
.	TRBV18	.	TRBJ1-2	TGTGCCAGCTCACCATCCCAACGGTATGGCTACACCTTC	CASSPSQRYGYTF
.	TRBV18	.	TRBJ2-1	TGTGCCAGCTCAAAGCTATCCTACAATGAGCAGTTCTTC	CASSKLSYNEQFF
.	TRBV30	.	TRBJ1-6	TGTGCCTGGGGAGCCGGGGCGCCAGAATCTTTTAGTAATTCACCCCTCCACTTT	CAWGAGAPESFSNSPLHF
.	TRBV4-1	TRBD2	TRBJ2-7	TGCGCCAGCAGCCAAGAATGGATCGGCGGGAGAAAGGGCGAGCAGTACTTC	CASSQEWIGGRKGEQYF
.	TRBV10-3	TRBD1	TRBJ2-2	TGTGCCACCCGGGACAGAACTGGTGCCGGGGAGCTGTTTTTT	CATRDRTGAGELFF
.	TRBV27	TRBD2	TRBJ2-1	TGTGCCAGCAGTCCGCTCCCGGGGACTAGCGGGCCCTCCTACAATGAGCAGTTCTTC	CASSPLPGTSGPSYNEQFF
.	TRBV30	.	TRBJ1-6	TGTGCCTGGAGGGCGGGAAATAATTCACCCCTCCACTTT	CAWRAGNNSPLHF
.	TRBV6-6	TRBD2	TRBJ2-7	TGTGCCAGCAGGGCCCTAGCGGGAGGTACCTACGAGCAGTACTTC	CASRALAGGTYEQYF
.	TRBV5-8	.	TRBJ1-5	TGTGCCAGCAGCCCCGCCTACCAGGGCAATCAGCCCCAGCATTTT	CASSPAYQGNQPQHF
.	TRBV5-1	TRBD1	TRBJ2-3	TGCGCCAGCAGCTTGGGAGGGACAGGTTCCGATACGCAGTATTTT	CASSLGGTGSDTQYF
.	TRBV5-1	TRBD2	TRBJ2-3	TGCGCCAGCAGCTTGATAACTAGCGGGAGGGGCGCAGATACGCAGTATTTT	CASSLITSGRGADTQYF
once	TRBV7-9	.	TRBJ2-7	TGTGCCAGCAGTCGCCCCGGCAGGGGCTACGAGCAGTACTTC	CASSRPGRGYEQYF
.	TRBV5-4	.	TRBJ2-5	TGTGCCAGCAGCTTAGGACAATCCCAAGAGACCCAGTACTTC	CASSLGQSQETQYF
.	TRBV2	.	TRBJ1-5	TGTGCCAGCAGTGACAGGGGACGTCAGCCCCAGCATTTT	CASSDRGRQPQHF
.	TRBV28	.	TRBJ1-2	TGTGCCAGCAGTCTCCCCGCGCGCGGCTACACCTTC	CASSLPARGYTF
.	TRBV5-8	.	TRBJ2-1	TGTGCCAGCAGCTTGGGAAGGGTATGGATACATGAGCAGTTCTTC	CASSLGRVWIHEQFF
.	TRBV5-6	.	TRBJ1-4	TGTGCCAGCAGCCGACTAGACGGGAATGAAAAACTGTTTTTT	CASSRLDGNEKLFF
.	TRBV19	.	TRBJ1-5	TGTGCCAGTAGTATAGGCGAGGAGGGCAATCAGCCCCAGCATTTT	CASSIGEEGNQPQHF
few	TRBV6-6	TRBD2	TRBJ2-3	TGTGCCAGCAGTTATAGCGGGAGCACAGATACGCAGTATTTT	CASSYSGSTDTQYF
once	TRBV29-1	TRBD2	TRBJ2-1	TGCAGCGTTGGTCGGCGGGAGCACTACAATGAGCAGTTCTTC	CSVGRREHYNEQFF
.	TRBV2	.	TRBJ2-7	TGTGCCAGCAGTGATTACAGGACCGAGCAGTACTTC	CASSDYRTEQYF
.	TRBV30	.	TRBJ1-4	TGTGCCTGGGGGTTCCGGGGCTTAAGGAATGAAAAACTGTTTTTT	CAWGFRGLRNEKLFF
.	TRBV5-1	TRBD2	TRBJ2-7	TGCGCCAGCAGCTTTGGAGCGGGAGCGGATCACGAGCAGTACTTC	CASSFGAGADHEQYF
.	TRBV28	.	TRBJ1-2	TGTGCCAGCAGTTTAGGGGGGGCTCGTAACTATGGCTACACCTTC	CASSLGGARNYGYTF
.	TRBV5-6	.	TRBJ2-7	TGTGCCAGCAGCTCGGGGAGAGGGGGCTACGAGCAGTACTTC	CASSSGRGGYEQYF
once	TRBV5-1	.	TRBJ2-1	TGCGCCAGCAGCTCGCAGGGGTGGGGGAATGAGCAGTTCTTC	CASSSQGWGNEQFF
.	TRBV27	.	TRBJ2-6	TGTGCCAGCAGAGGGTCTGGGGCCAACGTCCTGACTTTC	CASRGSGANVLTF
.	TRBV5-1	.	TRBJ2-3	TGCGCCAGCAGCTTGACCCGGACAGCTGATACGCAGTATTTT	CASSLTRTADTQYF
.	TRBV27	TRBD1	TRBJ2-5	TGTGCCAGCAGTCTACGACAGGGCCAAGAGACCCAGTACTTC	CASSLRQGQETQYF
.	TRBV5-1	.	TRBJ2-5	TGCGCCAGCAGCTTGGGGGCTAAAGAGACCCAGTACTTC	CASSLGAKETQYF
.	TRBV6-6	.	TRBJ1-5	TGTGCCAGCAGTTACTTAGGGGTAAACAATGGTCAGCCCCAGCATTTT	CASSYLGVNNGQPQHF
.	TRBV29-1	TRBD2	TRBJ2-1	TGCAGCGTCCAAAGGACTAGCGAAGAGCAGTTCTTC	CSVQRTSEEQFF
.	TRBV5-4	.	TRBJ2-1	TGTGCCAGCAGCTTGGGGGGGAGAGGGTACAATGAGCAGTTCTTC	CASSLGGRGYNEQFF
.	TRBV15	TRBD1	TRBJ1-2	TGTGCCACCAGCAGAGGGGAGGGACAGGGGGCCGATGGCTACACCTTC	CATSRGEGQGADGYTF